This T cell receptor beta chain was observed in a study of blood T cell repertoires in COVID-19. Across the whole study: Samples representing acute and convalescent COVID-19 were sourced from the United States, Italy and Spain. The cDNA or gDNA used as material had been derived from T cells, B-cell-depleted T cells, or PBMCs.

Original data processing: Reference gene primers were amplified, and this amplification served to estimate nucleated cell counts. Some clones are missing from TCRdb's copy, which holds only in-frame ones; the method was immunoSEQ multiplex PCR. V and J calls and clone size are those listed in that table; D and trimming were worked out from the DNA. The sample contains approximately 170,000 clones, around four fifths of which appear only once. This CDR3 is 17 amino acids long. V lost 2 bases to trimming and J lost 0 bases; unmatched junction nucleotides: 5. Looked up from germline, CDR1 is SGHNT and CDR2 is YYREEE (reference sequence).

Sample: peripheral blood. The clonotype was recovered from a woman between 70 and 85 years old who had recovered from COVID-19. The chain combines TRBV5-4 with TRBJ2-2, with 9 bases identical to TRBD2. Here the CDR3 DNA reads TGTGCCAGCAGCTTAGGGCTAGCGGGACCGAACACCGGGGAGCTGTTTTTT. Translating gives CASSLGLAGPNTGELFF.